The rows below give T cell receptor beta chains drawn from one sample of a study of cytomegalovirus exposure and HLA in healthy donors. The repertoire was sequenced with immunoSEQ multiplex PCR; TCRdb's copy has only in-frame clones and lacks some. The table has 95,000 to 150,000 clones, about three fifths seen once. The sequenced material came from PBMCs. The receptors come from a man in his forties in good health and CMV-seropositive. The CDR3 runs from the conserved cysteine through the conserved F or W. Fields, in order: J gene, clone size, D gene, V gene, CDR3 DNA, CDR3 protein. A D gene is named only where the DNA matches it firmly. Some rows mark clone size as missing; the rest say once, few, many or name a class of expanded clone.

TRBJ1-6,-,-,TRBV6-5,TGTGCCAGCAGTTACTTGCCGGGGTTGATCAATTCACCCCTCCACTTT,CASSYLPGLINSPLHF
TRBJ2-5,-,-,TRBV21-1,TGTGCCAGCAGCAGCCACCATCGGACTAGGGGGAACCAAGAGACCCAGTACTTC,CASSSHHRTRGNQETQYF
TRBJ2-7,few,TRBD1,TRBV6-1,TGTGCCAGCAGAGGAAAGACAGGGGGCGGCTACGAGCAGTACTTC,CASRGKTGGGYEQYF
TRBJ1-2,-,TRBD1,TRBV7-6,TGTGCCAGCAGCCCGCGGACAGGGGGACCCTATGGCTACACCTTC,CASSPRTGGPYGYTF
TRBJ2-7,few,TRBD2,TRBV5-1,TGCGCCAGCAGCTTTAGCGGGGGGACCTACGAGCAGTACTTC,CASSFSGGTYEQYF
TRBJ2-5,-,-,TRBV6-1,TGTGCCAGCAGTGAAGACCGGGACTCCGCCTGGAAGACCCAGTACTTC,CASSEDRDSAWKTQYF
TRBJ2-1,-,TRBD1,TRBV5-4,TGTGCCAGCAGCACCCGGGACAGGGGTGACAATGAGCAGTTCTTC,CASSTRDRGDNEQFF
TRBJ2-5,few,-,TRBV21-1,TGTGCCAGCAGCAAGCCCGACAGGGAGCGGGAGACCCAGTACTTC,CASSKPDRERETQYF
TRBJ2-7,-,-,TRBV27,TGTGCCAGCAGTTCTCTGCTCTCCTACGAGCAGTACTTC,CASSSLLSYEQYF
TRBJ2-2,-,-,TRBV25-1,TGTGCCAGCAGCCGAACGGGGGGCAGGACCGGGGAGCTGTTTTTT,CASSRTGGRTGELFF
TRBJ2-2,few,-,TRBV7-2,TGTGCCAGCAGCTTAGTACTAGTGGGTACCGGGGAGCTGTTTTTT,CASSLVLVGTGELFF
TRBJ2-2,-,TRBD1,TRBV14,TGTGCCAGCAGCCAATTACAGGGGGTGTTCGGGACCGGGGAGCTGTTTTTT,CASSQLQGVFGTGELFF
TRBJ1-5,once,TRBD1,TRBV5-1,TGCGCCAGCAGCTGGGGACAGGGCGGACGGCAGCCCCAGCATTTT,CASSWGQGGRQPQHF
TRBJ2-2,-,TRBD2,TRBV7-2,TGTGCCAGCACCGTGGGACTAGCGAACACCGGGGAGCTGTTTTTT,CASTVGLANTGELFF
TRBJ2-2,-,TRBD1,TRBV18,TGTGCCAGCTCACTCCGAACTATCTTCTCGGACAGGGCCAGATTCAACACCGGGGAGCTGTTTTTT,CASSLRTIFSDRARFNTGELFF
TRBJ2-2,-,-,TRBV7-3,TGTGCCAGCAGCAAGCCCGGAGTACAGGGCACCGGGGAGCTGTTTTTT,CASSKPGVQGTGELFF
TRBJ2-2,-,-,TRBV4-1,TGCGCCAGCAGCCTCGTTCCACTCGGGGAGCTGTTTTTT,CASSLVPLGELFF
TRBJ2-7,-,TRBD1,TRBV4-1,TGCGCCAGCAGCCAAGTGTACGGGACAGGGGACTACGAGCAGTACTTC,CASSQVYGTGDYEQYF
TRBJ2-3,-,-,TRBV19,TGTGCCAGTAGTGAGGATTTGAGCACAGATACGCAGTATTTT,CASSEDLSTDTQYF
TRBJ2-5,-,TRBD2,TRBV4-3,TGCGCCAGCAGCCAAGGGCCGGGGGGGAACCAAGAGACCCAGTACTTC,CASSQGPGGNQETQYF
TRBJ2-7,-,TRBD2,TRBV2,TGTGCCAGCAGGGGACTAGCGGGCGGCGACGAGCAGTACTTC,CASRGLAGGDEQYF
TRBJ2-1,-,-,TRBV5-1,TGCGCCAGCAGCTTGTTGTGGCGGGGAAGTACGCACAATGAGCAGTTCTTC,CASSLLWRGSTHNEQFF
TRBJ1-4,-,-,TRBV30,TGTGCCTGGAGTGGAGTGGAGGGCGGGAATGAAAAACTGTTTTTT,CAWSGVEGGNEKLFF
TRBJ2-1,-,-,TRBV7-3,TGTGCCAGCAGCTTATCCGGGAATGAGCAGTTCTTC,CASSLSGNEQFF
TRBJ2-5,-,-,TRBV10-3,TGTGCCATCAGACGCGGACAGAGGGGAAAGGGAGAGACCCAGTACTTC,CAIRRGQRGKGETQYF
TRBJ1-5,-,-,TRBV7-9,TGTGCCAGCAGCCCAGACTTGGATCAGCCCCAGCATTTT,CASSPDLDQPQHF
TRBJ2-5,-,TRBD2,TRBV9,TGTGCCAGCAGCGTAAGTCCAGCGGGGGGGCAAGAGACCCAGTACTTC,CASSVSPAGGQETQYF
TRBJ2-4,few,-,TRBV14,TGTGCCAGCAGCCAAGCCGGGTCACCAAACATTCAGTACTTC,CASSQAGSPNIQYF
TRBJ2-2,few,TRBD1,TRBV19,TGTGCCAGTAGGAACCGGGACAGGGGGAAAGGCGGGGAGCTGTTTTTT,CASRNRDRGKGGELFF
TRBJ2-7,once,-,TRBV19,TGTGCCAGTAGTATAGCGGGGTTTCCCTACGAGCAGTACTTC,CASSIAGFPYEQYF
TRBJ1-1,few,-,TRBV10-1,TGCGCCAGCAGTGAGTCAGGGGACATGAACACTGAAGCTTTCTTT,CASSESGDMNTEAFF
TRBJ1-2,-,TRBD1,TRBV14,TGTGCCAGCAAGTACAGGGGGCAGGTGGTGGATGGCTACACCTTC,CASKYRGQVVDGYTF
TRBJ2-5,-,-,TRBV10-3,TGTGCCACACGGCCGGATAAGGGAGGCGAGACCCAGTACTTC,CATRPDKGGETQYF
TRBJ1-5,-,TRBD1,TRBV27,TGTGCCAGCGGGCCGACAGGGCGGGGTTCCCGTCAGCCCCAGCATTTT,CASGPTGRGSRQPQHF
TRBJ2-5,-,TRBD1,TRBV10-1,TGCGCCAGCAGCGACAGGGCCAAGACCCAGTACTTC,CASSDRAKTQYF
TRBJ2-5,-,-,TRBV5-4,TGTGCCAGCAGCTTGGCCGGCAACCTAGGGACCCAGTACTTC,CASSLAGNLGTQYF
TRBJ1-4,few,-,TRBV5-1,TGCGCCAGCAGCTTAGCAAGGGGCATTGAAAAACTGTTTTTT,CASSLARGIEKLFF
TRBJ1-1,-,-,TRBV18,TGTGCCAGCTCACCACCTGGTACGGTGAACACTGAAGCTTTCTTT,CASSPPGTVNTEAFF
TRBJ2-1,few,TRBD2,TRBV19,TGTGCCAGTATGAGGACTAGCTACAATGAGCAGTTCTTC,CASMRTSYNEQFF
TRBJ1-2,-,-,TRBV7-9,TGTGCCAGCAGCTCCGCAGTCCCAGGAAATTATGGCTACACCTTC,CASSSAVPGNYGYTF
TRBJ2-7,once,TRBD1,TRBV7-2,TGTGCCAGCAGCTTGGACAGGGGGGGCTTCTACGAGCAGTACTTC,CASSLDRGGFYEQYF
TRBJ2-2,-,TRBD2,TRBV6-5,TGTGCCAGCAGACATCGGACTAGCGGGGGCGGGGAGCTGTTTTTT,CASRHRTSGGGELFF
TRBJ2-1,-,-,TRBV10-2,-,CASSSSGGEQFF
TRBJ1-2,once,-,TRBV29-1,TGCAGCGCCTGGACAGCTACAAACTATGGCTACACCTTC,CSAWTATNYGYTF
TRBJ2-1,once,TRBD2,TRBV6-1,TGTGCCAGCAGTGTCATAATGACTAGCAGAATGTACAATGAGCAGTTCTTC,CASSVIMTSRMYNEQFF
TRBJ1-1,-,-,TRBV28,TGTGCCAGCAGTTTTGACACCCTGGGCACTGAAGCTTTCTTT,CASSFDTLGTEAFF
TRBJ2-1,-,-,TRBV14,TGTGCCAGCAGCCAAGCTACAGGGATTGCCTACAATGAGCAGTTCTTC,CASSQATGIAYNEQFF
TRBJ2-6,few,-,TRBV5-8,TGTGCCAGCAGCTTTATCGGGGGGCGATCTGGGGCCAACGTCCTGACTTTC,CASSFIGGRSGANVLTF
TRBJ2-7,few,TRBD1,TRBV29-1,TGCAGCGCCGGGACAGGGGGCACGGAGCAGTACTTC,CSAGTGGTEQYF